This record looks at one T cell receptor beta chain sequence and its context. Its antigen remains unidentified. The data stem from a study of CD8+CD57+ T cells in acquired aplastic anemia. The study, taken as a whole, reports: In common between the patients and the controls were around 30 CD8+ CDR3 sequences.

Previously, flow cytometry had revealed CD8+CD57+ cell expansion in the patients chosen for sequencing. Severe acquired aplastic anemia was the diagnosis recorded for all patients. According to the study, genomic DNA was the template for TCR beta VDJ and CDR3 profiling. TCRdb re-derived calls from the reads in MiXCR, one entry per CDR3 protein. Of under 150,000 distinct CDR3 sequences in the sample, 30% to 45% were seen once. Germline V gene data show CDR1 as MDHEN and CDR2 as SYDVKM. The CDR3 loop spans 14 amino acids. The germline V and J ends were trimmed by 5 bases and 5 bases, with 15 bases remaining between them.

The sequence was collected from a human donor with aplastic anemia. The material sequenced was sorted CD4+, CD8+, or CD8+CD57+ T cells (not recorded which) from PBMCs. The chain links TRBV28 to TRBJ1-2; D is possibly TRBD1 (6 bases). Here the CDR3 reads CASSVTWGAYGYTF. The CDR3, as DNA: TGTGCCAGCAGTGTCACGTGGGGGGCGTATGGCTACACCTTC.